The 28 T cell receptor beta chains below come from one sample, sequenced in a study of blood T cell repertoires in COVID-19. Produced via immunoSEQ multiplex PCR; TCRdb's table is partial and in-frame only. The repertoire includes hundreds of thousands of clones, over 80% of them detected once, and just over 2.5% sits in the top ten. Input material: PBMCs or T cells enriched from blood (not recorded which). These receptors originate from a woman under 40 with acute COVID-19.

The rearrangement joins TRBV20-1 to TRBJ1-2; TRBD1 matches at 8 bases. The junction had 7 bases not matched to a gene; V was cut back by 3 bases and J by 7 bases. CDR1 and CDR2 from the germline V gene are DFQATT and SNEGSKA (reference sequence). The length of the CDR3 is 13 residues. CDR3: CSASKQGVGGYTF. The CDR3 DNA is TGCAGTGCTAGTAAACAGGGGGTGGGTGGCTACACCTTC.

The V gene is TRBV10-3, the J gene TRBJ1-1, with 7 bases lining up with TRBD1. Germline lookup yields CDR1 ENHRY and CDR2 SYGVKD. The trim removed 10 bases at V and 2 bases at J, leaving 7 bases unmatched. This CDR3 has 13 residues. As DNA, the CDR3 is TGTGCCACCAGGGGACAGATTAACACTGAAGCTTTCTTT. It specifies CATRGQINTEAFF.

V is TRBV9 and J is TRBJ2-5; 7 bases map to TRBD2. The V and J ends lost 0 bases and 5 bases, in that order; junction bases with no gene match: 7. This CDR3 has 15 amino acids. Germline CDR1 SGDLS, CDR2 YYNGEE. The CDR3 loop reads CASSVDSAGVETQYF. The CDR3 DNA is TGTGCCAGCAGCGTAGATTCGGCGGGGGTGGAGACCCAGTACTTC.

There are a few counts of this clone. This sequence joins TRBV6-5 and TRBJ2-3; 11 positions agree with TRBD2. This CDR3 has 14 residues. Looked up from germline, CDR1 is MNHEY and CDR2 is SVGAGI. J gave up 5 bases and V 6 bases, and 4 bases lay outside the gene matches. This CDR3 reads CASSLLAGGDTQYF. The CDR3 DNA follows: TGTGCCAGCAGCCTTCTAGCGGGGGGAGATACGCAGTATTTT.

This clone has a single count. The rearrangement joins TRBV19 to TRBJ1-1; D remains unclear. The V end lost 3 bases, the J end lost 0 bases, and 11 bases lay between the germline ends. The CDR3 is 15 residues long. The V gene's germline CDR1 is LNHDA and CDR2 SQIVND (reference sequence). CDR3 loop: CASSIQQTMNTEAFF. The CDR3, as DNA: TGTGCCAGTAGTATCCAACAAACAATGAACACTGAAGCTTTCTTT.

The gene calls are TRBV6-5 and TRBJ2-2; maybe TRBD2 (7 bases). V was trimmed by 6 bases and J by 6 bases, leaving 14 bases between them. From germline, CDR1 is MNHEY and CDR2 SVGAGI. This CDR3 spans 14 amino acids. The CDR3 is CASRSGGASGELFF. The CDR3 DNA reads TGTGCCAGCAGGTCTGGGGGGGCCTCCGGGGAGCTGTTTTTT.

The V and J genes are TRBV18 and TRBJ2-3; weak D call: TRBD1 (5 bases). From germline, CDR1 is KGHSH and CDR2 LQKENI. V gave up 3 bases and J gave up 2 bases, with 12 bases separating them. The CDR3 runs to 15 residues. In nucleotides, the CDR3 is TGTGCCAGCTCACCCTATAGCAGGGACACAGATACGCAGTATTTT. Translation: CASSPYSRDTDTQYF.

This clone was counted a single time. This chain connects TRBV19 to TRBJ2-5; a weak D match, TRBD1 (6 bases). This CDR3 spans 13 amino acids. The ends were cut back, 5 bases at V and 5 bases at J, with 12 bases in the middle. Germline-derived CDR1 and CDR2 are LNHDA and SQIVND (reference sequence). As DNA, the CDR3 is TGTGCCAGTAGTGATACAGGGACGGAGACCCAGTACTTC. Translation gives CASSDTGTETQYF.

CDR3 in DNA: TGTGCCAGCAGACAAACAGATCTTCATCAGCCCCAGCATTTT. This gives the protein CASRQTDLHQPQHF. The rearrangement uses TRBV28 and TRBJ1-5; D not certain. Germline CDR1 MDHEN, CDR2 SYDVKM. Deletions cut 6 bases from V and 5 bases from J, with 14 bases between. This CDR3 is built from 14 residues.

V is TRBV7-2 and J is TRBJ2-1; 7 positions agree with TRBD2. Germline V gene lookup returns CDR1 SGHTA and CDR2 FQGNSA. Trimming removed 1 base from V and 0 bases from J; junction bases left unmatched: 3. CDR3 length: 16 amino acids. CDR3 sequence: CASSLGEGSSYNEQFF. The CDR3 DNA reads as TGTGCCAGCAGCTTAGGGGAGGGGAGCTCCTACAATGAGCAGTTCTTC.

This CDR3 is CASSLDRNYGYTF. Here the CDR3 DNA reads TGTGCCAGCTCCCTAGACAGGAACTATGGCTACACCTTC. The chain carries TRBV18 and TRBJ1-2, with D perhaps TRBD1 (6 bases). V was shortened by 6 bases and J by 2 bases, with 10 bases between the two germline ends. Germline V gene sequence: CDR1 KGHSH, CDR2 LQKENI. There are 13 residues in the CDR3.

V and J are TRBV18 and TRBJ2-5, with a tentative D call TRBD2 (5 bases). The V end lost 0 bases, the J end lost 9 bases, and 14 bases lay between the germline ends. The CDR3 loop spans 14 amino acids. Germline V gives CDR1 KGHSH, CDR2 LQKENI. In DNA form, the CDR3 reads TGTGCCAGCTCACCACCTGCACTAGAAGGCTCCCAGTACTTC. This translates into CASSPPALEGSQYF.

The chain couples TRBV11-2 to TRBJ2-3; D perhaps matches TRBD1 (7 bases). V was shortened by 2 bases and J by 5 bases, with 14 bases between the two germline ends. The CDR3 covers 15 residues. Germline lookup yields CDR1 SGHAT and CDR2 FQNNGV. The CDR3 here is CASSLRGRGIDTQYF. Here the CDR3 DNA reads TGTGCCAGCAGCTTAAGGGGGCGGGGTATAGATACGCAGTATTTT.

This chain joins TRBV19 and TRBJ2-4, with TRBD1 identical over 9 bases. Germline V gene data show CDR1 as LNHDA and CDR2 as SQIVND (reference sequence). V lost 5 bases and J lost 1; bases outside the gene matches: 15. The CDR3 is made up of 19 amino acids. In nucleotides, the CDR3 is TGTGCCAGTAGTCGACCACGGGACAGGGTCCCCGGGGCCAAAAACATTCAGTACTTC. Translated, it gives CASSRPRDRVPGAKNIQYF.

This chain uses TRBV28 with TRBJ2-7, with 9 bases aligning to TRBD1. CDR3 length: 15 amino acids. V lost 3 bases, J lost 2 bases, and 5 bases stayed unmatched. Germline V gene data show CDR1 as MDHEN and CDR2 as SYDVKM. In nucleotides, the CDR3 is TGTGCCAGCAGTTTCGGACAGGGGTGGCCCTACGAGCAGTACTTC. This gives the protein CASSFGQGWPYEQYF. The whole variable domain, remainder taken from reference TRBV28 and TRBJ2-7, is DVKVTQSSRYLVKRTGEKVFLECVQDMDHENMFWYRQDPGLGLRLIYFSYDVKMKEKGDIPEGYSVSREKKERFSLILESASTNQTSMYLCASSFGQGWPYEQYFGPGTRLTVT.

Only one count was recorded for this clone. V usage is TRBV6-6 and J usage is TRBJ1-1; 9 bases map to TRBD1. From germline, CDR1 is MNHNY and CDR2 SVGAGI (reference sequence). The CDR3 sequence is 13 residues long. The CDR3 DNA follows: TGTGCAACCGGACAGGGGAGAAACACTGAAGCTTTCTTT. Translated: CATGQGRNTEAFF.

The J gene is TRBJ2-1, the V gene TRBV5-8; 9 nucleotides align to TRBD2. This CDR3 region has 17 residues. V trimming: 1 base; J trimming: 6 bases; junction bases outside the gene matches: 11. CDR1 and CDR2 (germline): SGHTS, YDEGEE. CDR3: CASSLRHGTSSPNEQFF. The DNA of the CDR3 is TGTGCCAGCAGCTTGCGTCATGGGACTAGCTCTCCCAATGAGCAGTTCTTC.

This chain connects TRBV11-3 to TRBJ2-1, with 7 bases lining up with TRBD2. In germline, CDR1 is SGHNT, CDR2 YENEEA. V was pared by 4 bases and J by 10 bases, with 7 bases of the junction left unmatched. This CDR3 is 13 amino acids long. The DNA for the CDR3 is TGTGCCAGCAGCTCCCAGGGAGGGGAAGAGCAGTTCTTC. It specifies CASSSQGGEEQFF.

The chain recombines TRBV5-4 with TRBJ1-4; D gene unclear. CDR1 and CDR2 (germline): SGHNT, YYREEE (reference sequence). The V end lost 4 bases, the J end lost 5 bases, and 9 bases lay between the germline ends. The CDR3 is 13 residues long. The CDR3 sequence is CASSPDLNEKLFF. DNA of the CDR3: TGTGCCAGCAGCCCCGACTTAAATGAAAAACTGTTTTTT. Full variable domain (missing parts from reference TRBV5-4 and TRBJ1-4): ETGVTQSPTHLIKTRGQQVTLRCSSQSGHNTVSWYQQALGQGPQFIFQYYREEENGRGNFPPRFSGLQFPNYSSELNVNALELDDSALYLCASSPDLNEKLFFGSGTQLSVL.

The sample holds one count of this clone. The genes are TRBV19 and TRBJ2-1; 9 bases are shared with TRBD1. The CDR3 extends over 15 amino acids. J lost 7 bases, V lost 1 base, and 5 bases had no gene match. CDR1 LNHDA and CDR2 SQIVND come from the germline V gene (reference sequence). The CDR3 reads CASSIGTGARNEQFF. The CDR3 DNA is TGTGCCAGTAGTATAGGGACAGGGGCGCGGAATGAGCAGTTCTTC.

The V call is TRBV4-1, the J call TRBJ2-7; 7 nucleotides align to TRBD1. The ends lost 1 base at V and 3 bases at J; junction bases unmatched: 6. The CDR3 has 15 amino acids. The germline gives CDR1 MGHRA, CDR2 YSYEKL. Here the CDR3 reads CASSQVSDRVYEQYF. DNA of the CDR3: TGCGCCAGCAGCCAAGTGTCCGACAGGGTCTACGAGCAGTACTTC.

V and J are TRBV7-9 and TRBJ1-1; D is ambiguous. V lost 3 bases, J lost 2 bases, and 7 bases lay in between. Per the germline V gene, CDR1 is SEHNR and CDR2 is FQNEAQ (reference sequence). The CDR3 is 13 residues long. The CDR3 DNA sequence: TGTGCCAGCAGCTTGAACAGAAACACTGAAGCTTTCTTT. It codes for CASSLNRNTEAFF.

The gene calls are TRBV4-1 and TRBJ1-6, with D unclear. The CDR3 length is 15 residues. V dropped 3 bases and J dropped 7 bases, with 13 bases sitting between them. CDR1 is MGHRA, CDR2 YSYEKL, per germline. CDR3 coding DNA: TGCGCCAGCAGCCAGACCGGGATGTGGAATTCACCCCTCCACTTT. Translated: CASSQTGMWNSPLHF.

J is TRBJ1-2 and V is TRBV7-9; 7 nucleotides line up with TRBD1. The CDR3 extends over 18 amino acids. Trimming removed 1 base from V and 0 bases from J; junction bases left unmatched: 11. Germline CDR1 reads SEHNR; CDR2 reads FQNEAQ (reference sequence). CDR3 bases: TGTGCCAGCAGCTTAGGCCCCCTGACAGGGCCGACTAACTATGGCTACACCTTC. As protein: CASSLGPLTGPTNYGYTF.

The genes are TRBV18 and TRBJ1-5; 7 positions match TRBD1. The CDR3 extends over 13 amino acids. From germline, CDR1 is KGHSH and CDR2 LQKENI. The V gene end was trimmed by 3 bases and the J gene end by 9 bases; junction bases not matched to a gene: 5. In DNA, the CDR3 is TGTGCCAGCTCACCCGACAGGGTAGGGCCCCAGCATTTT. This encodes CASSPDRVGPQHF.

The chain couples TRBV4-1 to TRBJ1-2; 7 nucleotides match TRBD1. Germline assignment: CDR1 MGHRA and CDR2 YSYEKL. This CDR3 has 14 amino acids. V lost 0 bases to trimming and J lost 10 bases; unmatched junction nucleotides: 8. CDR3 nucleotide sequence: TGCGCCAGCAGCCAAGACAGGGGGATGTGGGACTACACCTTC. It is translated as CASSQDRGMWDYTF.

This clone is a singleton in its sample. V usage is TRBV11-3 and J usage is TRBJ2-2; D may be TRBD2 (6 bases). V was pared by 5 bases and J by 5 bases, with 12 bases between. CDR1 and CDR2 from the germline V gene are SGHNT and YENEEA. This CDR3 has 14 amino acids. The CDR3 protein is CASSERRGTGELFF. The CDR3 coding sequence is TGTGCCAGCAGCGAGAGGAGGGGAACCGGGGAGCTGTTTTTT.

The chain links TRBV7-2 to TRBJ2-7, with D maybe TRBD2 (5 bases). From germline, CDR1 is SGHTA and CDR2 FQGNSA. Trimming removed 5 bases at V and 2 bases at J, with 19 bases between. CDR3 length equals 16 residues. The CDR3 region has the DNA TGTGCCAGCAGCCCTAGCCTCCGGACGGTGGCCTACGAGCAGTACTTC. Residues: CASSPSLRTVAYEQYF.